A single sample is the source of the 3 T cell receptor beta chains below, sequenced in a study of T cells in Graves' hyperthyroidism and ophthalmopathy. RNA transcripts yielded amplified TCR beta CDR3 regions. An initial round of RT-PCR targeting the TCR CDR3 relied on the HTBI primer set. Via MiXCR, TCRdb re-called the multiplex PCR reads, giving one row per CDR3 protein. The sample has 690,000 or so distinct CDR3 sequences; roughly a sixth are singletons. The sample was blood. These receptors were collected from a woman aged 50 to 60 with Graves' hyperthyroidism that later progressed to Graves' ophthalmopathy.

V usage is TRBV10-3 and J usage is TRBJ2-7; TRBD1 or TRBD2 may be the D gene (5 bases each). This CDR3 has 15 residues. In germline, CDR1 is ENHRY, CDR2 SYGVKD. With 0 bases removed from V and 6 bases from J, the gap between germline ends came to 15 bases. This CDR3 reads CAISESGELHSEQYF. The CDR3 bases are TGTGCCATCAGTGAGTCAGGGGAGCTTCACTCCGAGCAGTACTTC.

There are many counts of this clonotype. For the CDR3, the DNA is TGCGCCAGCAGCAACCGGGACAGGGGGATCAATGAGCAGTTCTTC. Amino acids: CASSNRDRGINEQFF. The V call is TRBV5-1, the J call TRBJ2-1, with 11 bases lining up with TRBD1. The ends lost 4 bases at V and 6 bases at J; junction bases unmatched: 6. CDR1 is SGHRS and CDR2 is YFSETQ in the germline V gene. The CDR3 extends over 15 amino acids. The full variable domain, its missing parts supplied by reference TRBV5-1 and TRBJ2-1, is KAGVTQTPRYLIKTRGQQVTLSCSPISGHRSVSWYQQTPGQGLQFLFEYFSETQRNKGNFPGRFSGRQFSNSRSEMNVSTLELGDSALYLCASSNRDRGINEQFFGPGTRLTVL.

This clonotype was counted a few times. The genes are TRBV9 and TRBJ2-1; TRBD2 agrees at 8 bases. Trimming took 6 bases from V and 0 from J; bases not matched to a gene: 8. CDR1 and CDR2 (germline): SGDLS, YYNGEE. The CDR3 covers 16 residues. The CDR3 spells CASTPRTSSSYNEQFF. The CDR3 region has the DNA TGTGCCAGCACGCCGCGGACTAGCTCCTCCTACAATGAGCAGTTCTTC.